This T cell receptor (beta chain) was identified during a study of OX40 agonist ivuxolimab in advanced cancers. Background on the study: Enrolled patients in dose escalation had cancers that were hepatocellular carcinoma, melanoma, renal cell or head and neck cancer. General observations from the study: Low normalized T-cell clonal expansion was additionally recorded for some nonresponders. The study observed clonal expansion of CD4+ and CD8+ blood T cells by week 6 at 0.1 to 3.0 mg/kg. Antigens targeted by the expanded peripheral T cells were not determined.

Comments on this clone: The antigen is undetermined.

CDR3 length equals 20 residues. Germline CDR1 is SNHLY and CDR2 is FYNNEI. Losses at the gene ends were 1 base for V and 5 bases for J; bases not matched to a gene: 18. The protocol was immunoSEQ multiplex PCR, while the TCRdb copy is restricted to in-frame clones and leaves out a portion. The sample includes about 15,000 clones, around four fifths of them seen just once. The receptor comes from an adult with an advanced solid tumor such as melanoma, head and neck, liver or kidney cancer. The rearrangement uses TRBV2 and TRBJ2-1; TRBD2 agrees at 9 bases. Here the sequenced sample was CD4+ or CD8+ T cells sorted from blood, taken in a trial of the OX40 agonist ivuxolimab. CDR3 nucleotides: TGTGCCAGCAGTGAAGGATTAATTGGGGCTAGCGGGAAAGGCGACAATGAGCAGTTCTTC. Protein sequence: CASSEGLIGASGKGDNEQFF.